The 28 T cell receptor beta chains presented below share a single source sample, sequenced in a study of blood T cells in healthy people across ages. Primed by a sample-barcoded 5' primer and a J-beta primer mix, a second PCR proceeded for about 6 to 11 cycles. TCRdb re-called the 5' RACE reads with MiXCR, one entry per CDR3 protein. This sample yields 550,000 to 700,000 distinct CDR3 sequences, of which 25% to 30% are seen a single time; approximately 18% belongs to the top ten. The specimen was blood. The source of these receptors is a woman in her sixties or seventies in good health.

Points on this clonotype: The germline gene is not matched at one end of the junction; a read error may be the cause. The chain has TRBV7-7 and TRBJ2-7; 15 nucleotides match TRBD2. In germline, CDR1 is SSHAT, CDR2 FNYEAQ (reference sequence). This CDR3 has 16 amino acids. The CDR3 here is CASSPGLAGGSYEQYF. For the CDR3, the DNA is TGTGCTAGCAGCCCGGGACTAGCGGGGGGATCCTACGAGCAGTACTTC.

This clonotype was recorded a few times. The J gene is TRBJ2-5, the V gene TRBV4-2, with 7 bases identical to TRBD1. The CDR3 length is 15 residues. V was pared by 1 base and J by 4 bases, with 6 bases of the junction left unmatched. CDR1 is LGHNA and CDR2 is YNFKEQ in the germline V gene. CDR3 region: CASSQAGQIAETQYF. As DNA, the CDR3 is TGTGCCAGCAGCCAAGCGGGACAGATAGCAGAGACCCAGTACTTC.

The chain carries TRBV6-2 or TRBV6-3 and TRBJ2-2; unclear D gene. Trimming pared 6 bases from V and 5 bases from J, leaving 7 bases between. Germline V gene data show CDR1 as MNHEY and CDR2 as SVGEGT. This CDR3 contains 12 residues. CDR3 bases: TGTGCCAGCAGCCCTTTGACCGGGGAGCTGTTTTTT. Its translation is CASSPLTGELFF.

This clonotype was detected only a few times. The rearrangement joins TRBV28 to TRBJ2-5; TRBD2 aligns across 13 bases. This CDR3 contains 14 residues. J lost 9 bases, V lost 5 bases, and 6 bases had no gene match. Germline lookup yields CDR1 MDHEN and CDR2 SYDVKM. CDR3 nucleotide sequence: TGTGCCAGCAGTCCACTAGCGGGGGGGACCTCCCAGTACTTC. Translation: CASSPLAGGTSQYF.

This chain links TRBV29-1 with TRBJ2-3; 9 bases are shared with TRBD1. This CDR3 comprises 13 residues. CDR1 is SQVTM and CDR2 is ANQGSEA in the germline V gene. Trimming cost V 5 bases and J 6 bases; bases outside gene matches: 6. The CDR3 loop is CSVLGQGADTQYF. In DNA form, the CDR3 reads TGCAGCGTTTTGGGACAGGGAGCGGATACGCAGTATTTT.

Many counts were recorded for this clonotype. The chain uses TRBV12-3 or TRBV12-4 and TRBJ1-5; 9 bases fit TRBD1. The CDR3 consists of 13 residues. The ends lost 5 bases at V and 4 bases at J; junction bases unmatched: 0. The DNA of the CDR3 is TGTGCCAGCAGTGGGACAGGGAATCAGCCCCAGCATTTT. Encoded protein: CASSGTGNQPQHF.

The sample holds a few counts of this clonotype. J is TRBJ2-3 and V is TRBV29-1; the match to TRBD2 covers 10 bases. This CDR3 region has 14 residues. CDR1 is SQVTM and CDR2 is ANQGSEA in the germline V gene. V lost 6 bases, J lost 8 bases, and 11 bases stayed unmatched. CDR3: CSVIAGGTVGTQYF. The CDR3 DNA reads as TGCAGCGTAATAGCGGGGGGAACGGTGGGTACGCAGTATTTT.

This clonotype was seen only a few times. The CDR3 loop reads CAIGRSDNEQFF. The CDR3 coding sequence is TGTGCCATAGGCAGGTCCGACAATGAGCAGTTCTTC. V gene TRBV10-3 combines with J gene TRBJ2-5; the D is unclear. Matching the DNA end better, TRBJ2-1 makes the J call doubtful. Germline V gene sequence: CDR1 ENHRY, CDR2 SYGVKD. CDR3 size: 12 residues.

This clonotype showed up many times. The rearrangement links TRBV4-3 to TRBJ2-5; no clear D. The germline V gene has CDR1 LGHNA and CDR2 YSLEER. Trimming pared 0 bases from V and 8 bases from J, leaving 13 bases between. There are 14 residues in the CDR3. As DNA, the CDR3 is TGCGCCAGCAGCCAAGATAGGGATATGGGTACCCAGTACTTC. Translation: CASSQDRDMGTQYF.

This clonotype came up a few times. The CDR3 sequence is CASSFSGQGGQYF. In DNA form, the CDR3 reads TGTGCCAGCAGTTTTTCCGGACAGGGAGGGCAGTACTTC. This sequence joins TRBV28 and TRBJ2-7; 8 nucleotides align to TRBD1. The CDR3 covers 13 residues. J was trimmed by 9 bases and V by 3 bases; bases with no gene match: 7. Germline V gene data show CDR1 as MDHEN and CDR2 as SYDVKM.

This clonotype was seen a handful of times. The genes are TRBV12-3 or TRBV12-4 and TRBJ2-5; TRBD1 aligns across 9 bases. Germline trimming cut 6 bases from V and 11 bases from J; bases unmatched to any gene: 19. The CDR3 loop spans 16 amino acids. The CDR3 DNA reads TGTGCCAGCAGCTTCCCCGCGGGACAGGGTACTGTGGAGCAGTACTTC. Encoded protein: CASSFPAGQGTVEQYF.

This chain joins TRBV12-3 or TRBV12-4 and TRBJ2-6, with D perhaps TRBD1 (6 bases). The CDR3 is 17 amino acids. The V end lost 0 bases, the J end lost 0 bases, and 9 bases lay between the germline ends. The DNA of the CDR3 is TGTGCCAGCAGTTTAGCCCAGGGGCGCTCTGGGGCCAACGTCCTGACTTTC. The encoded protein is CASSLAQGRSGANVLTF.

This chain uses TRBV20-1 with TRBJ2-3, with D perhaps matching TRBD2 (5 bases). The CDR3 has 13 amino acids. V dropped 5 bases and J dropped 2 bases, with 11 bases sitting between them. Germline CDR1 DFQATT, CDR2 SNEGSKA (reference sequence). Here the CDR3 DNA reads TGCAGTGCTTACCGGACTGACACAGATACGCAGTATTTT. It yields the protein CSAYRTDTDTQYF.

The chain uses TRBV29-1 and TRBJ1-2; no clear D. The CDR3 consists of 14 residues. Between the trimmed V and J ends, which lost 5 bases and 6 bases, there was a span of 19 bases. Germline lookup yields CDR1 SQVTM and CDR2 ANQGSEA. The CDR3 loop reads CSVLTRDLWDGYTF. As DNA, the CDR3 is TGCAGCGTTTTGACCCGGGATCTGTGGGATGGCTACACCTTC. The whole variable domain, filled in from reference TRBV29-1 and TRBJ1-2, reads SAVISQKPSRDICQRGTSLTIQCQVDSQVTMMFWYRQQPGQSLTLIATANQGSEATYESGFVIDKFPISRPNLTFSTLTVSNMSPEDSSIYLCSVLTRDLWDGYTFGSGTRLTVV.

This clonotype has only a few counts. The gene calls are TRBV2 and TRBJ1-1; D remains ambiguous. CDR3 length equals 11 residues. Germline V CDR1 and CDR2: SNHLY, FYNNEI. Trimming took off 7 bases at V and 7 bases at J, with 10 bases between the two ends. CDR3: CASIQDGEAFF. DNA for the CDR3: TGTGCCAGCATCCAGGACGGTGAAGCTTTCTTT.

This clonotype came up once. The J gene is TRBJ1-4, the V gene TRBV28; perhaps TRBD1 as D (6 bases). Between the trimmed V and J ends, which lost 6 bases and 5 bases, there was a span of 13 bases. Germline V gives CDR1 MDHEN, CDR2 SYDVKM. The length of the CDR3 is 14 residues. In DNA, the CDR3 is TGTGCCAGCAGAACAGGGAGTGTGAATGAAAAACTGTTTTTT. This codes for CASRTGSVNEKLFF.

The chain couples TRBV7-2 to TRBJ2-3, with 10 bases identical to TRBD2. CDR3 length: 16 amino acids. Trimming took 5 bases from V and 6 from J; bases not matched to a gene: 11. Germline-derived CDR1 and CDR2 are SGHTA and FQGNSA. The CDR3 is CASSPRTSGVGDTQYF. The CDR3 DNA reads as TGTGCCAGCAGCCCTCGGACTAGCGGCGTTGGGGATACGCAGTATTTT.

This clonotype was picked up a small number of times. The V call is TRBV7-2, the J call TRBJ2-3; D assignment may be TRBD1 or TRBD2 (5 bases each). The CDR3 runs 14 residues. V was trimmed by 5 bases and J by 5 bases, leaving 14 bases between them. In germline, CDR1 is SGHTA, CDR2 FQGNSA. CDR3 sequence: CASSPGTQGDTQYF. The CDR3 region has the DNA TGTGCCAGCAGCCCAGGGACCCAGGGAGATACGCAGTATTTT.

This rearrangement joins TRBV4-2 to TRBJ2-3; 9 bases align to TRBD2. Unmatched junction bases numbered 3, after V lost 1 base and J lost 1 base. The CDR3 spans 16 residues. From germline, CDR1 is LGHNA and CDR2 YNFKEQ. Written as DNA, the CDR3 is TGTGCCAGCAGCCAAGCTAGGACTAGCGGCACAGATACGCAGTATTTT. Translated, it gives CASSQARTSGTDTQYF.

There are many counts of this clonotype. At one boundary the junction diverges from the germline segment, which might be a read error. This chain uses TRBV5-1 with TRBJ2-5, with TRBD1 matching over 8 bases. Germline V gene sequence: CDR1 SGHRS, CDR2 YFSETQ. CDR3 size: 14 residues. CDR3 protein: CASSLGPVGQERFF. In nucleotides, the CDR3 is TGCGCCAGCAGCTTGGGACCAGTGGGACAGGAAAGGTTCTTC.

The genes are TRBV3-1 and TRBJ2-7; D not certain. CDR3 length: 11 residues. The germline gives CDR1 LGHDT, CDR2 YNNKEL (reference sequence). V was clipped by 1 base and J by 10 bases, with 8 bases between them. As DNA, the CDR3 is TGTGCCAGCAGCCAAGGGCCCCGACAGTACTTC. This translates into CASSQGPRQYF.

This chain uses TRBV6-2 or TRBV6-3 with TRBJ2-3; D perhaps matches TRBD1 (6 bases). CDR1 and CDR2 (germline): MNHEY, SVGEGT. This CDR3 has 13 amino acids. Trimming removed 6 bases from V and 9 bases from J, with 16 bases in between. The DNA for the CDR3 is TGTGCCAGCAGGGGGCTTTCCCAGGGGACGCAGTATTTT. Its translation: CASRGLSQGTQYF.

This clonotype was seen repeatedly, ten times or more. V gene TRBV20-1 combines with J gene TRBJ2-5, with D perhaps matching TRBD2 (6 bases). The CDR3 covers 12 residues. Per germline, CDR1 DFQATT and CDR2 SNEGSKA (reference sequence). The V and J ends lost 5 bases and 0 bases respectively, with 7 bases between them. The CDR3: CSARGYQETQYF. CDR3 nucleotide sequence: TGCAGTGCTCGGGGGTACCAAGAGACCCAGTACTTC.

The genes are TRBV11-2 and TRBJ2-5; TRBD1 matches at 7 bases. Germline V gene sequence: CDR1 SGHAT, CDR2 FQNNGV. V was clipped by 5 bases and J by 5 bases; unmatched bases: 17. The CDR3 sequence is 17 residues long. CDR3 DNA: TGTGCCAGCAGCACACCATCTCGGGACAGCGTGAGGGAGACCCAGTACTTC. Its protein is CASSTPSRDSVRETQYF.

The gene calls are TRBV6-5 and TRBJ2-3; 10 nucleotides line up with TRBD2. This CDR3 has 20 residues. V was clipped by 2 bases and J by 1 base; unmatched bases: 15. Germline V lookup: CDR1 MNHEY, CDR2 SVGAGI. DNA of the CDR3: TGTGCCAGCAGTTACCCTTTAGGTAGCGGGGGGACTCCCGGCACAGATACGCAGTATTTT. Amino acid sequence: CASSYPLGSGGTPGTDTQYF.

CDR3 region: CSAHRDISYEQYF. Written as DNA, the CDR3 is TGCAGTGCTCACCGGGACATCTCCTACGAGCAGTACTTC. V usage is TRBV20-1 and J usage is TRBJ2-1; D perhaps matches TRBD1 (6 bases). The J call could be wrong; TRBJ2-7 is a better fit for the DNA end. Germline values: CDR1 DFQATT, CDR2 SNEGSKA (reference sequence). The CDR3 consists of 13 residues.

This chain links TRBV27 with TRBJ2-6; no clear D gene. Trimming pared 2 bases from V and 2 bases from J, leaving 7 bases between. The germline V gene has CDR1 MNHEY and CDR2 SMNVEV (reference sequence). CDR3 length equals 15 residues. The CDR3, as DNA: TGTGCCAGCAGTTTAATCGGCCCTGGGGCCAACGTCCTGACTTTC. Translating gives CASSLIGPGANVLTF.

The chain is built from TRBV5-5 and TRBJ2-1; 10 bases agree with TRBD2. V lost 4 bases, J lost 0 bases, and 4 bases stayed unmatched. CDR1 SGHKS and CDR2 YYEKEE come from the germline V gene (reference sequence). CDR3 length: 16 amino acids. In nucleotides, the CDR3 is TGTGCCAGCAGCCCCCAGCGGGGGGGCTCCTACAATGAGCAGTTCTTC. As protein: CASSPQRGGSYNEQFF.